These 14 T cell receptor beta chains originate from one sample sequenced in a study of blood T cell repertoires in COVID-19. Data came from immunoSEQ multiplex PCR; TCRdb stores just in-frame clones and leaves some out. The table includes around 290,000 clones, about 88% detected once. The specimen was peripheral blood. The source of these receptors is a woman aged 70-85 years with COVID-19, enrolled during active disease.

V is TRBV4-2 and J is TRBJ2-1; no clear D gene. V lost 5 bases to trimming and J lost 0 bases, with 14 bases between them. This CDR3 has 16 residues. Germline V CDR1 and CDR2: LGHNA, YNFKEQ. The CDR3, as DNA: TGTGCCAGCAGCAGAGGCGAGCCCTTCTCCTACAATGAGCAGTTCTTC. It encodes CASSRGEPFSYNEQFF.

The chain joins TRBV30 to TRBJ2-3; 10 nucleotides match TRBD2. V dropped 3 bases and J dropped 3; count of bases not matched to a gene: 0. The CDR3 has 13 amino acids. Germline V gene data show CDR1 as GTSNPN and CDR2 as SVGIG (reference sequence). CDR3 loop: CAWRTSGTDTQYF. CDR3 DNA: TGTGCCTGGAGGACTAGCGGGACAGATACGCAGTATTTT.

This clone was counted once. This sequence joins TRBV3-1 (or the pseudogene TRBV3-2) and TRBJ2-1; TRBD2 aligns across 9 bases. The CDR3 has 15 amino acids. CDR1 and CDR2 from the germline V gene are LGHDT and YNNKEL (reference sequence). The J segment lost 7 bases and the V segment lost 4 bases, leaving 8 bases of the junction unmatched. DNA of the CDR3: TGTGCCAGCAGCCCTGATAACAGCGGGGGGAATGAGCAGTTCTTC. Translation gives CASSPDNSGGNEQFF.

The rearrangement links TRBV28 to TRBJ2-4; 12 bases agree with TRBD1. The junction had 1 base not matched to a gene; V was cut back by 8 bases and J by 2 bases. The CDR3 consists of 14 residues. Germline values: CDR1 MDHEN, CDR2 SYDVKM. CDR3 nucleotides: TGTGCCAGCGGGACAGGGGGCTCCAAAAACATTCAGTACTTC. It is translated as CASGTGGSKNIQYF.

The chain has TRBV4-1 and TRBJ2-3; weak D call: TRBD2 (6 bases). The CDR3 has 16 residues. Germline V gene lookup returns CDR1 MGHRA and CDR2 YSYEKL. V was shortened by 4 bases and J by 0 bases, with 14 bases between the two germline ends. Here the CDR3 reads CASSRPGGASTDTQYF. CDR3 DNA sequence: TGCGCCAGCAGCCGCCCCGGAGGGGCGAGCACAGATACGCAGTATTTT.

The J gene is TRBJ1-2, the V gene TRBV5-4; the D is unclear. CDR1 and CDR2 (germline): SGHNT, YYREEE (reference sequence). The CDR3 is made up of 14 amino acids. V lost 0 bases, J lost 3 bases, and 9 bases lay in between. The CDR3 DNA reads TGTGCCAGCAGCTTGGACAGACGAGACTATGGCTACACCTTC. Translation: CASSLDRRDYGYTF.

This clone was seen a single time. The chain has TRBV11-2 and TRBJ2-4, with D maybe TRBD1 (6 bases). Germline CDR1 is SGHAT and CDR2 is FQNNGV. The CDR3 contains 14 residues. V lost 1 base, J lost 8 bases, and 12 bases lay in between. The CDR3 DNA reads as TGTGCCAGCAGCTTAGTGGGGGCGGTGGACATTCAGTACTTC. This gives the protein CASSLVGAVDIQYF.

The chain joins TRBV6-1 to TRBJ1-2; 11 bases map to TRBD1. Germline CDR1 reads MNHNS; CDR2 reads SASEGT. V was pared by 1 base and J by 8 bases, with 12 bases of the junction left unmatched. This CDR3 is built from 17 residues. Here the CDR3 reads CASSEVRRTGGSGGYTF. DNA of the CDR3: TGTGCCAGCAGTGAAGTTAGAAGGACAGGGGGCTCTGGCGGCTACACCTTC.

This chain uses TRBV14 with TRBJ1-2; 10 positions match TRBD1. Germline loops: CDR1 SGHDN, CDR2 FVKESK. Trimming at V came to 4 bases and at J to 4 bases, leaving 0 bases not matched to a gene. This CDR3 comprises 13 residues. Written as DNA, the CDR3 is TGTGCCAGCAGCCGGGACAGGGGCTATGGCTACACCTTC. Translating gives CASSRDRGYGYTF.

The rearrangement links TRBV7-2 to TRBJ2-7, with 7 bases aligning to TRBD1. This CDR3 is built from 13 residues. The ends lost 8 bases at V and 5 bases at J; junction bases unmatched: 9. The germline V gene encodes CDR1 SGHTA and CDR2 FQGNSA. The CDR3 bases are TGTGCCAGCGGCGGACAGGTTCCCAACGAGCAGTACTTC. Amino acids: CASGGQVPNEQYF.

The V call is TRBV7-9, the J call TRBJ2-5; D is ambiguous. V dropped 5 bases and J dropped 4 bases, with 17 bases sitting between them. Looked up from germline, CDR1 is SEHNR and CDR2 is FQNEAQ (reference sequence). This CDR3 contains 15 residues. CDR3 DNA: TGTGCCAGCAGCCCCCGAGTCCCACCCGGAGAGACCCAGTACTTC. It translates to CASSPRVPPGETQYF.

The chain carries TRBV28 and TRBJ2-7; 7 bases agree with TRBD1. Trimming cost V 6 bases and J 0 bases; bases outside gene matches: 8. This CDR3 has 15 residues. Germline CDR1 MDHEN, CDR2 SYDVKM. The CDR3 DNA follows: TGTGCCAGCAGCAAACCCGGGACAGCCTCCTACGAGCAGTACTTC. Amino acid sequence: CASSKPGTASYEQYF.

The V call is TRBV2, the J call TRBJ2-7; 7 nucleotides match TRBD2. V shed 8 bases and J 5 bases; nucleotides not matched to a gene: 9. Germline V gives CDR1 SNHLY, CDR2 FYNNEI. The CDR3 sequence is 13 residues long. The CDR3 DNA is TGTGCCAGCTGGGAGGCTGGGGGGGACGAGCAGTACTTC. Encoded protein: CASWEAGGDEQYF.

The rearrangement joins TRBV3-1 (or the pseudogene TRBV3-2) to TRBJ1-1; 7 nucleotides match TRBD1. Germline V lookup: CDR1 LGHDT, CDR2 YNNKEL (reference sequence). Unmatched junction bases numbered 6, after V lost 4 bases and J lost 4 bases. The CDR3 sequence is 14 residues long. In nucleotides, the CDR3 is TGTGCCAGCAGCCGGCAGGGGGGAGGCACTGAAGCTTTCTTT. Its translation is CASSRQGGGTEAFF.